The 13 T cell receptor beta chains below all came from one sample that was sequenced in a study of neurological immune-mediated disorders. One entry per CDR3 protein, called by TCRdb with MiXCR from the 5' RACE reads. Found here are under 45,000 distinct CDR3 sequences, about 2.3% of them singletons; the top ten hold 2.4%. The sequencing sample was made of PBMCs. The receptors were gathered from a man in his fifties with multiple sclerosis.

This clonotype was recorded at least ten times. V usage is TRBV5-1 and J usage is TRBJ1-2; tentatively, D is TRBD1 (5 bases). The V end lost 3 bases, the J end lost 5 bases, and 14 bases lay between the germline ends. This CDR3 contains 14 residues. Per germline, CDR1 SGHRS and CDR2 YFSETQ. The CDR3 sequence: CASSSPGTAYGYTF. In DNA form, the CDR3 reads TGCGCCAGCAGCTCCCCGGGGACCGCGTATGGCTACACCTTC.

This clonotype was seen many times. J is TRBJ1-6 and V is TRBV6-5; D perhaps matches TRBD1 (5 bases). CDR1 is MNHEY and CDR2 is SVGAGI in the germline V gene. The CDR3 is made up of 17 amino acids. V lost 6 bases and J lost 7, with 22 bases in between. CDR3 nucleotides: TGTGCCAGCAGAACCCTCAGGGCGGACACCTGGAATTCACCCCTCCACTTT. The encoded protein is CASRTLRADTWNSPLHF.

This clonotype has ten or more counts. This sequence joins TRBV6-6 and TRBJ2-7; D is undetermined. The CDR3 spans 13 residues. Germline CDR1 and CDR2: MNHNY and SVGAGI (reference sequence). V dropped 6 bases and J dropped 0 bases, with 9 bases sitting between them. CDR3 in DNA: TGTGCCAGCAGCCTGCTTTCCTCCTACGAGCAGTACTTC. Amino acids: CASSLLSSYEQYF.

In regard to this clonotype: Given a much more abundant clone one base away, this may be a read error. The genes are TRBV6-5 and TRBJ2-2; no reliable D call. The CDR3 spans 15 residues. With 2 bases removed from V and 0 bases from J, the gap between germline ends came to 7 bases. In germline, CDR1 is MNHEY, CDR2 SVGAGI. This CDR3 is CASSYGQTNTGELFF. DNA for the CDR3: TGTGCCAGCAGTTACGGGCAGACGAACACCGGGGAGCTGTTTTTT.

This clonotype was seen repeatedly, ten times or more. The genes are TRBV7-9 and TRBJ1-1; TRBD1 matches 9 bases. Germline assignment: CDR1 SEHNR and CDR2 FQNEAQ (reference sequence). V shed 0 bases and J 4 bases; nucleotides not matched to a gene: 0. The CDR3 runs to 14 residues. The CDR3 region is CASSLATGGTEAFF. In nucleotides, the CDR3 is TGTGCCAGCAGCTTAGCGACAGGGGGCACTGAAGCTTTCTTT.

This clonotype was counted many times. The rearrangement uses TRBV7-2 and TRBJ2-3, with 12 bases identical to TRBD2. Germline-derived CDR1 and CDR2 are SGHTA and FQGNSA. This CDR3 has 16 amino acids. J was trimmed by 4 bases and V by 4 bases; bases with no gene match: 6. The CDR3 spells CASSSLAGGPADTQYF. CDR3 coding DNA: TGTGCCAGCAGCTCCCTAGCGGGGGGGCCCGCAGATACGCAGTATTTT.

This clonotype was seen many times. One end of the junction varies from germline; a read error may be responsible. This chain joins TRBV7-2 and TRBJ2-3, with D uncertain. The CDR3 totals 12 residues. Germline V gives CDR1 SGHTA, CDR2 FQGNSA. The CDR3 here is CASSLLASTFIF. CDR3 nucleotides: TGTGCCAGCAGCTTATTGGCCTCCACATTTATATTT.

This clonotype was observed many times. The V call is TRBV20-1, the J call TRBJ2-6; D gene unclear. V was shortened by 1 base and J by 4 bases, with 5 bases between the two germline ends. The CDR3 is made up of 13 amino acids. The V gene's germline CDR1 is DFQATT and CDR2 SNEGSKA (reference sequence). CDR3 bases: TGCAGTGCTAGAGGCGTCGGGGCCAACGTCCTGACTTTC. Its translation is CSARGVGANVLTF.

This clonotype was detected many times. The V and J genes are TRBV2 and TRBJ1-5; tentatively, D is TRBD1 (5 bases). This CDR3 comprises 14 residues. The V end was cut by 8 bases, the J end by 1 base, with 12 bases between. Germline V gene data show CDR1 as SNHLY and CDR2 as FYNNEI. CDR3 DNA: TGTGCCAGCCAAACAGGATGGAGCAATCAGCCCCAGCATTTT. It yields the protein CASQTGWSNQPQHF.

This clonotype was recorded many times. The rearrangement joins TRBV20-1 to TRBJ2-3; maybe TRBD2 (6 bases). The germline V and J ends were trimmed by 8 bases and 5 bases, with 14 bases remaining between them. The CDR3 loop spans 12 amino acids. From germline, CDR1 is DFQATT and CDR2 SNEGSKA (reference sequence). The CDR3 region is CSPAVEGDTQYF. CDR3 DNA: TGCAGTCCAGCGGTGGAGGGAGATACGCAGTATTTT.

CDR3 residues: CASSLVRGQANQPQHF. The DNA of the CDR3 is TGTGCCAGCAGCTTAGTTCGGGGACAGGCGAATCAGCCCCAGCATTTT. The V gene is TRBV7-9, the J gene TRBJ1-5, with 8 bases lining up with TRBD1. The CDR3 spans 16 residues. Germline V gene sequence: CDR1 SEHNR, CDR2 FQNEAQ (reference sequence). With 1 base clipped from V and 4 bases from J, the junction kept 6 bases outside the gene matches.

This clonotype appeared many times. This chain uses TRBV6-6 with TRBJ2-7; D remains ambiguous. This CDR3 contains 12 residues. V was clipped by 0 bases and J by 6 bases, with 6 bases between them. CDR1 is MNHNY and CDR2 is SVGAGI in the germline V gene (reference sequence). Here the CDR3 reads CASSYSVSEQYF. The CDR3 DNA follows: TGTGCCAGCAGTTACTCAGTCAGCGAGCAGTACTTC.

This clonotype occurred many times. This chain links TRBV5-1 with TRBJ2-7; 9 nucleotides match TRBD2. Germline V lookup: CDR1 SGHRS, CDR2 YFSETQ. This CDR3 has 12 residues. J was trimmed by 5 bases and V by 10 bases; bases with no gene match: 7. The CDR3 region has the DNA TGCGCCCGCGGCGGGGGGGCCCACGAGCAGTACTTC. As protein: CARGGGAHEQYF.